These 11 T cell receptor beta chains originate from one sample sequenced in a study of blood T cell repertoires in COVID-19. Only in-frame clones appear in the TCRdb table, and some are missing; sequencing was by immunoSEQ multiplex PCR. The sample lists around 380,000 clones, approximately 87% occurring once. Sequences were obtained from PBMCs or T cells enriched from blood (not recorded which). Source of these receptors: a man between 25 and 39 years old who had recovered from COVID-19.

This clone was recorded many times. The chain combines TRBV6-5 with TRBJ1-1, with a possible D match to TRBD1 (6 bases). The germline V gene encodes CDR1 MNHEY and CDR2 SVGAGI. Trimming pared 1 base from V and 6 bases from J, leaving 18 bases between. There are 16 residues in the CDR3. DNA of the CDR3: TGTGCCAGCAGTTACTTCTTAGGGCAGGGGTGGGCTGAAGCTTTCTTT. Translation gives CASSYFLGQGWAEAFF.

The chain uses TRBV24-1 and TRBJ2-2; TRBD1 agrees at 10 bases. Germline CDR1 and CDR2: KGHDR and SFDVKD. Trimming removed 9 bases from V and 5 bases from J; junction bases left unmatched: 11. The CDR3 is 16 residues long. The CDR3 is CATAFGTGVGTGELFF. The CDR3 bases are TGTGCCACCGCTTTCGGGACAGGGGTTGGGACCGGGGAGCTGTTTTTT.

The V call is TRBV30, the J call TRBJ1-5, with no clear D. In germline, CDR1 is GTSNPN, CDR2 SVGIG (reference sequence). This CDR3 spans 15 amino acids. Trimming shortened V by 4 bases and J by 2 bases, and 15 bases separated the two germline ends. CDR3 coding DNA: TGTGCCTGGAACCTTAAGACTGCGGGCAATCAGCCCCAGCATTTT. This gives the protein CAWNLKTAGNQPQHF.

As DNA, the CDR3 is TGCAGCGTTGACGGAGGTGATTACGAGCAGTACTTC. This gives the protein CSVDGGDYEQYF. This sequence joins TRBV29-1 and TRBJ2-7, with D possibly matching TRBD2 (5 bases). The ends were cut back, 3 bases at V and 4 bases at J, with 10 bases in the middle. CDR1 SQVTM and CDR2 ANQGSEA come from the germline V gene. The CDR3 has 12 residues.

J is TRBJ2-7 and V is TRBV10-3; 8 bases line up with TRBD2. Germline CDR1 is ENHRY and CDR2 is SYGVKD. V lost 0 bases to trimming and J lost 0 bases; unmatched junction nucleotides: 13. CDR3 size: 19 residues. CDR3 loop: CAISESRVLRGESSYEQYF. DNA of the CDR3: TGTGCCATCAGTGAGTCAAGAGTCTTGCGGGGGGAAAGCTCCTACGAGCAGTACTTC.

This clone has a single count. The rearrangement links TRBV10-3 to TRBJ1-1; weak D call: TRBD1 (6 bases). The CDR3 has 14 amino acids. V lost 3 bases and J 1 base, leaving 9 bases between the germline ends. Germline CDR1 reads ENHRY; CDR2 reads SYGVKD. The CDR3 nucleotides read TGTGCCATCAGTGAATTAGGGGGGAACACTGAAGCTTTCTTT. Translated: CAISELGGNTEAFF.

The chain employs TRBV18 and TRBJ2-5; D remains unclear. The V gene's germline CDR1 is KGHSH and CDR2 LQKENI. Trimming removed 0 bases from V and 5 bases from J, with 4 bases in between. This CDR3 contains 12 residues. The CDR3 DNA reads TGTGCCAGCTCACCACCGCAGGAGACCCAGTACTTC. It codes for CASSPPQETQYF.

The J gene is TRBJ1-2, the V gene TRBV29-1; 7 bases map to TRBD1. The junction had 7 bases not matched to a gene; V was cut back by 2 bases and J by 4 bases. From germline, CDR1 is SQVTM and CDR2 ANQGSEA. This CDR3 spans 14 amino acids. CDR3 coding DNA: TGCAGCGTTGAACGGGACAGACCTTTCTATGGCTACACCTTC. Amino acid sequence: CSVERDRPFYGYTF.

The V gene is TRBV14, the J gene TRBJ2-1; 10 bases are a match to TRBD1. The ends lost 2 bases at V and 8 bases at J; junction bases unmatched: 6. This CDR3 region has 15 residues. In germline, CDR1 is SGHDN, CDR2 FVKESK. The CDR3 sequence: CASSQPGQGTYEQFF. CDR3 coding DNA: TGTGCCAGCAGCCAACCGGGACAGGGGACCTATGAGCAGTTCTTC.

The chain is built from TRBV2 and TRBJ1-5; tentative D call: TRBD1 (5 bases). V was clipped by 3 bases and J by 7 bases, with 10 bases between them. CDR1 and CDR2 from the germline V gene are SNHLY and FYNNEI. This CDR3 contains 13 residues. CDR3 protein: CASSDQGGQPQHF. For the CDR3, the DNA is TGTGCCAGCAGTGACCAGGGAGGCCAGCCCCAGCATTTT.

V gene TRBV5-1 combines with J gene TRBJ1-1; TRBD1 agrees at 9 bases. The CDR3 is 16 amino acids. The V gene's germline CDR1 is SGHRS and CDR2 YFSETQ. After removal of 5 bases from V and 0 bases from J, the junction contained 8 bases not matched to a gene. The CDR3: CASRDGTGLVNTEAFF. The CDR3 DNA reads TGCGCCAGCAGGGACGGGACAGGGCTGGTGAACACTGAAGCTTTCTTT.